One sample yielded the 3 T cell receptor beta chains listed below, sequenced in a study of T cell repertoires in cytomegalovirus infection. TCRdb called the reads again in MiXCR, with one record for every CDR3 protein. The sample gives 71,000 or so distinct CDR3 sequences, 20% to 25% of which show up once; roughly 62% is in the top ten. For these receptors, no antigen is known. The input for sequencing was CD8+ T cells from cultured PBMCs, taken from culture after CMV antigen stimulation. These receptors were obtained from a human donor in good health (CMV status not recorded). Some clones in this sample may be carry-over from other donors' samples.

This clonotype was seen more than once but under ten times. V gene TRBV7-2 combines with J gene TRBJ1-5; D remains ambiguous. This CDR3 contains 14 residues. Trimming took off 5 bases at V and 4 bases at J, with 12 bases between the two ends. Germline V gene lookup returns CDR1 SGHTA and CDR2 FQGNSA. CDR3 loop: CASSLPQNNQPQHF. In DNA form, the CDR3 reads TGTGCCAGCAGCCTCCCGCAGAATAATCAGCCCCAGCATTTT.

The chain employs TRBV28 and TRBJ2-7; TRBD1 matches 7 bases. This CDR3 region has 15 residues. Germline assignment: CDR1 MDHEN and CDR2 SYDVKM. The V and J ends lost 5 bases and 0 bases, in that order; junction bases with no gene match: 7. The CDR3 DNA is TGTGCCAGCAGTCTTTTCCGGGACAGCTCCTACGAGCAGTACTTC. As protein: CASSLFRDSSYEQYF. Supplemented by reference TRBV28 and TRBJ2-7, the full variable domain reads DVKVTQSSRYLVKRTGEKVFLECVQDMDHENMFWYRQDPGLGLRLIYFSYDVKMKEKGDIPEGYSVSREKKERFSLILESASTNQTSMYLCASSLFRDSSYEQYFGPGTRLTVT.

This clonotype was counted between two and nine times. This chain connects TRBV4-3 to TRBJ2-1; TRBD2 matches at 7 bases. J lost 0 bases, V lost 2 bases, and 4 bases had no gene match. CDR3 size: 16 residues. Germline V lookup: CDR1 LGHNA, CDR2 YSLEER. CDR3 sequence (DNA): TGCGCCAGCAGCCAAACTAGCGAAAGCTCCTACAATGAGCAGTTCTTC. Encoded protein: CASSQTSESSYNEQFF.